The entry that follows covers one T cell receptor beta chain sequence. Looked up from germline, CDR1 is PRHDT and CDR2 is FYEKMQ (reference sequence). The CDR3 runs 15 residues. With 5 bases clipped from V and 3 bases from J, the junction kept 5 bases outside the gene matches. This entry belongs to a study of blood T cell repertoires in COVID-19. Overall study: T cells, B-cell-depleted T cells, or PBMCs provided the cDNA or gDNA that served as material.

Original handling: Amplification of reference gene primers was used by the study to estimate nucleated cell counts. Measured with immunoSEQ multiplex PCR; TCRdb has only the in-frame clones, and not every one. That table is the source of V, J and clone size, and D and trimming were worked out from the DNA. Of 200,000 to 250,000 clones in the sample, approximately 84% are singletons; the top ten hold about 2.9%. The sequencing input was peripheral blood. V usage is TRBV13 and J usage is TRBJ2-7, with 12 bases identical to TRBD2. This sequence originates from a woman aged 25 to 39 who had recovered from COVID-19. In DNA, the CDR3 is TGTGCCAGCAGCCAGACTAGCGGGGGTTTCTACGAGCAGTACTTC. It translates to CASSQTSGGFYEQYF.